The T cell receptor (beta chain) under discussion was sequenced for a study of PD-1 blockade in classical Hodgkin lymphoma. Study at large: Nivolumab was administered to patients intravenously at 3 mg/kg every 2 weeks. Regarding the study as a whole: It was CD4+ TCR diversity, not CD8+, that rose significantly by C4D1. Exclusion was applied to patients who started nivolumab under 1 year after ASCT.

The sample holds a few counts of this clone. Its cognate antigen is unknown. Data came from immunoSEQ multiplex PCR; TCRdb stores just in-frame clones and leaves some out. The sample has approximately 80,000 clones, roughly 89% seen once. The patients all showed relapse after autologous stem cell transplantation, while their brentuximab vedotin exposure varied. Complete response, partial response or progressive disease was each patient's best response. This sequence originates from a human donor with classical Hodgkin lymphoma. The sample here was peripheral blood mononuclear cells (PBMCs), taken at baseline.

Here the CDR3 reads CASSLGGNTEAFF. DNA for the CDR3: TGTGCCAGCAGTTTAGGAGGTAACACTGAAGCTTTCTTT. The gene calls are TRBV27 and TRBJ1-1; D gene ambiguous. The germline V and J ends were trimmed by 2 bases and 2 bases, with 6 bases remaining between them. Germline CDR1 reads MNHEY; CDR2 reads SMNVEV (reference sequence). The CDR3 has 13 amino acids.